Shown below are 20 T cell receptor beta chains from a single sample sequenced in a study. The TRBV12-4/TRBJ1-2 clonotypes were amplified using barcode primers with ligated adaptors. TCRdb re-analysed the multiplex PCR reads in MiXCR, keeping a single row per CDR3 protein. This sample carries under 350 distinct CDR3 sequences, approximately 6% of them seen once, and the ten largest clones take roughly 50%. The specimen was memory CD4+ T cells sorted from blood. Subset specified: memory CD4+ T cells, CD4+CD45RO+CD25-. These receptors all stem from a female donor with breast cancer.

This clonotype is large by share. This chain joins TRBV12-3 or TRBV12-4 and TRBJ1-2; a possible D gene is TRBD1 (6 bases). The CDR3 runs to 17 residues. V shed 6 bases and J shed 4 bases, with 24 bases lying between them. The CDR3 DNA is TGTGCCAGCAGCCTCTCCGGCAGGGGTCGCAACAGCTATGGCTACACCTTC. This encodes CASSLSGRGRNSYGYTF.

Sample share makes this clonotype medium-sized. The chain has TRBV12-3 or TRBV12-4 and TRBJ1-2, with D perhaps TRBD1 (5 bases). Trimming took 6 bases from V and 5 from J, leaving 10 bases between them. This CDR3 has 12 residues. The CDR3 sequence: CASSYGAYGYTF. The CDR3 DNA reads TGTGCCAGCAGCTATGGGGCTTATGGCTACACCTTC.

This clonotype is labeled as large. The rearrangement joins TRBV12-3 or TRBV12-4 to TRBJ1-2; the D is unclear. This CDR3 spans 14 amino acids. The V end was cut by 2 bases, the J end by 0 bases, with 7 bases between. The CDR3 loop reads CASSLQLTNYGYTF. CDR3 coding DNA: TGTGCCAGCAGTTTACAGCTCACTAACTATGGCTACACCTTC.

This clonotype is labeled as medium-sized (0.01 to 0.1%). The V gene is TRBV12-3 or TRBV12-4, the J gene TRBJ1-2, with D hard to call. The CDR3 spans 14 residues. Trimming shortened V by 6 bases and J by 2 bases, and 13 bases separated the two germline ends. The CDR3 DNA reads TGTGCCAGCAGCCGATCGGCGGCCAACTATGGCTACACCTTC. This encodes CASSRSAANYGYTF.

Sample share makes this clonotype medium-sized. V and J are TRBV12-3 or TRBV12-4 and TRBJ1-2; perhaps TRBD1 as D (5 bases). V was trimmed by 4 bases and J by 1 base, leaving 10 bases between them. The CDR3 has 14 amino acids. CDR3: CASSSGILNYGYTF. CDR3 DNA: TGTGCCAGCAGTTCAGGGATACTTAACTATGGCTACACCTTC.

By its share, this clonotype is large. V is TRBV12-3 or TRBV12-4 and J is TRBJ1-2; D is uncertain. The CDR3 is made up of 13 amino acids. Between the trimmed V and J ends, which lost 3 bases and 6 bases, there was a span of 11 bases. The CDR3 is CASSFAATHGYTF. CDR3 sequence (DNA): TGTGCCAGCAGTTTCGCCGCGACCCATGGCTACACCTTC.

In its sample, this clonotype ranks as large. The rearrangement links TRBV12-3 or TRBV12-4 to TRBJ1-2; TRBD1 aligns across 7 bases. Losses at the gene ends were 5 bases for V and 4 bases for J; bases not matched to a gene: 4. The CDR3 contains 13 residues. This CDR3 reads CASSPTGTYGYTF. CDR3 nucleotides: TGTGCCAGCAGTCCGACAGGGACCTATGGCTACACCTTC.

By sample fraction, this clonotype is medium-sized. The chain combines TRBV12-3 or TRBV12-4 with TRBJ1-2; the D gene is possibly TRBD1 (6 bases). V was shortened by 6 bases and J by 6 bases, with 14 bases between the two germline ends. This CDR3 is 13 amino acids long. DNA of the CDR3: TGTGCCAGCAGCTCCGGGACAAGTAATGGCTACACCTTC. Its translation is CASSSGTSNGYTF.

Judged by abundance, this clonotype is medium-sized. This chain joins TRBV12-3 or TRBV12-4 and TRBJ1-2; 7 bases line up with TRBD1. The junction had 2 bases not matched to a gene; V was cut back by 2 bases and J by 2 bases. CDR3 length: 14 amino acids. The CDR3 spells CASSLYRGNYGYTF. CDR3 bases: TGTGCCAGCAGTTTATACAGGGGAAACTATGGCTACACCTTC.

Within the sample, this clonotype is medium-sized. The chain's CDR3 is CASSRQGSYGYTF. CDR3 DNA sequence: TGTGCCAGCAGTCGACAGGGATCCTATGGCTACACCTTC. V and J are TRBV12-3 or TRBV12-4 and TRBJ1-2, with 7 bases that match TRBD1. The length of the CDR3 is 13 residues. The V segment lost 5 bases and the J segment 4 bases; nucleotides outside the gene matches: 4.

By sample share, this clonotype is medium-sized. The chain has TRBV12-3 or TRBV12-4 and TRBJ1-2, with unresolved D. Trimming took 6 bases from V and 8 from J, leaving 13 bases between them. CDR3 length: 12 residues. In DNA form, the CDR3 reads TGTGCCAGCAGGTCAACCCCAGGAGGCTACACCTTC. It yields the protein CASRSTPGGYTF.

This clonotype is labeled as large (0.1 to 1%). The V gene is TRBV12-3 or TRBV12-4, the J gene TRBJ1-2; TRBD1 aligns across 7 bases. Losses at the gene ends were 5 bases for V and 6 bases for J; bases not matched to a gene: 6. CDR3 size: 13 residues. DNA for the CDR3: TGTGCCAGCAGTCTAACAGGGGTTCATGGCTACACCTTC. Encoded protein: CASSLTGVHGYTF.

By share, this clonotype ranks as medium-sized. The chain carries TRBV12-3 or TRBV12-4 and TRBJ1-2, with a tentative D call TRBD1 (5 bases). The CDR3 is 14 amino acids. The V gene lost 5 bases and the J gene lost 2 bases, with 12 bases spanning the gap. The CDR3 loop is CASSPQVTNYGYTF. The CDR3 nucleotides are TGTGCCAGCAGTCCACAGGTCACGAACTATGGCTACACCTTC.

This clonotype counts as medium-sized. A much larger clonotype is one base distant, so this may be a read error. V is TRBV12-3 or TRBV12-4 and J is TRBJ1-2; D gene uncertain. The CDR3 is 13 residues long. The CDR3 coding sequence is TGTGCCAGCAGTTTAAGGCCCAACTGTGGCTACACCTTC. Its protein product is CASSLRPNCGYTF.

This clonotype is large (0.1 to 1%). The rearrangement links TRBV12-3 or TRBV12-4 to TRBJ1-2; TRBD1 agrees at 9 bases. Losses at the gene ends were 6 bases for V and 4 bases for J; bases not matched to a gene: 6. The CDR3 totals 14 residues. The CDR3 DNA reads TGTGCCAGCAGCGGACAGGGGTCCAGCTATGGCTACACCTTC. Translating it yields CASSGQGSSYGYTF.

This clonotype is labeled as medium-sized. V is TRBV12-3 or TRBV12-4 and J is TRBJ1-2; D gene uncertain. V lost 3 bases to trimming and J lost 1 base, with 30 bases between them. The CDR3 totals 21 residues. CDR3 residues: CASSFRPKLQPQYLINYGYTF. The CDR3, as DNA: TGTGCCAGCAGTTTCCGTCCCAAGTTACAGCCACAATACCTAATTAACTATGGCTACACCTTC.

By sample fraction, this clonotype is large (0.1 to 1%). This chain joins TRBV12-3 or TRBV12-4 and TRBJ1-2; D unresolved. CDR3 length equals 15 residues. The V end lost 2 bases, the J end lost 4 bases, and 14 bases lay between the germline ends. The CDR3 region is CASSLTDRYLYGYTF. In nucleotides, the CDR3 is TGTGCCAGCAGTTTAACGGACCGGTACCTCTATGGCTACACCTTC.

This clonotype is labeled large. The chain joins TRBV12-3 or TRBV12-4 to TRBJ1-2; D is undetermined. This CDR3 has 13 residues. Trimming cost V 4 bases and J 3 bases, with 9 bases left between them. The CDR3 DNA sequence: TGTGCCAGCAGTTACGGCTCCTACTATGGCTACACCTTC. Its translation: CASSYGSYYGYTF.

This clonotype is labeled as large. The genes are TRBV12-3 or TRBV12-4 and TRBJ1-2, with no clear D. The CDR3 contains 11 residues. V was trimmed by 5 bases and J by 8 bases, leaving 9 bases between them. The chain's CDR3 is CASSSQRGYTF. DNA for the CDR3: TGTGCCAGCAGTAGCCAACGCGGCTACACCTTC.

This clonotype is large by share. The chain carries TRBV12-3 or TRBV12-4 and TRBJ1-2; D remains ambiguous. The V end was cut by 5 bases, the J end by 2 bases, with 6 bases between. CDR3 length equals 12 residues. This CDR3 is CASSPWNYGYTF. CDR3 sequence (DNA): TGTGCCAGCAGTCCTTGGAACTATGGCTACACCTTC.